Presented here are 17 T cell receptor beta chains from one specimen sequenced in a study of technical replicates of blood from several donors. This table comes from immunoSEQ multiplex PCR, and its TCRdb copy is limited to in-frame clones, with some not included. The table includes over 70,000 clones, 90% detected once. Sequencing was performed on PBMCs. The receptors stem from a human donor in good health. Some clones in this sample may be carry-over from other donors' samples.

The rearrangement uses TRBV6-6 and TRBJ2-7; D is uncertain. The CDR3 is 15 amino acids. Germline V gene lookup returns CDR1 MNHNY and CDR2 SVGAGI (reference sequence). V lost 6 bases to trimming and J lost 0 bases, with 15 bases between them. The CDR3 region has the DNA TGTGCCAGCAGACCTACTGGCGGAAGCTCCTACGAGCAGTACTTC. It specifies CASRPTGGSSYEQYF.

The rearrangement links TRBV4-1 to TRBJ2-5; 15 bases match TRBD2. The CDR3 runs to 16 residues. Germline assignment: CDR1 MGHRA and CDR2 YSYEKL. J was trimmed by 2 bases and V by 4 bases; bases with no gene match: 2. The CDR3 nucleotides read TGCGCCAGCAGCCGGGGACTAGCGGGGGGTCAAGAGACCCAGTACTTC. Residues: CASSRGLAGGQETQYF.

The chain couples TRBV7-8 to TRBJ1-2, with 8 bases fitting TRBD1. CDR3 length: 15 residues. The germline V gene encodes CDR1 SGHVS and CDR2 FQNEAQ. J lost 3 bases, V lost 4 bases, and 7 bases had no gene match. The CDR3 region has the DNA TGTGCCAGCAGCTCATCCTGGACAGGGCACTATGGCTACACCTTC. Translated, it gives CASSSSWTGHYGYTF.

This sequence joins TRBV5-1 and TRBJ2-5; the match to TRBD2 covers 15 bases. The V segment lost 4 bases and the J segment 2 bases; nucleotides outside the gene matches: 3. CDR1 is SGHRS and CDR2 is YFSETQ in the germline V gene. The length of the CDR3 is 16 residues. The CDR3 here is CASSPGTSGGQETQYF. The DNA for the CDR3 is TGCGCCAGCAGCCCCGGGACTAGCGGGGGGCAAGAGACCCAGTACTTC.

This rearrangement joins TRBV5-1 to TRBJ1-2, with 7 bases fitting TRBD1. Losses at the gene ends were 0 bases for V and 5 bases for J; bases not matched to a gene: 4. Germline assignment: CDR1 SGHRS and CDR2 YFSETQ. The CDR3 loop spans 14 amino acids. The CDR3 bases are TGCGCCAGCAGCTTGGCCTCAGGGGGGTATGGCTACACCTTC. Amino acids: CASSLASGGYGYTF. Looking up the rest from reference TRBV5-1 and TRBJ1-2 gives the full variable domain: KAGVTQTPRYLIKTRGQQVTLSCSPISGHRSVSWYQQTPGQGLQFLFEYFSETQRNKGNFPGRFSGRQFSNSRSEMNVSTLELGDSALYLCASSLASGGYGYTFGSGTRLTVV.

Only a few counts were recorded for this clone. This chain joins TRBV6-6 and TRBJ1-5; TRBD1 agrees at 7 bases. Germline V gene data show CDR1 as MNHNY and CDR2 as SVGAGI (reference sequence). The junction had 8 bases not matched to a gene; V was cut back by 6 bases and J by 6 bases. The CDR3 sequence is 14 residues long. This CDR3 is CASSGTVVGQPQHF. The CDR3 region has the DNA TGTGCCAGCAGCGGGACAGTGGTCGGTCAGCCCCAGCATTTT.

CDR3 residues: CASSVEGGTGTEQFF. CDR3 bases: TGTGCCAGCAGCGTAGAAGGTGGGACAGGGACTGAGCAGTTCTTC. This chain uses TRBV9 with TRBJ2-1; 9 nucleotides line up with TRBD1. The trim removed 0 bases at V and 9 bases at J, leaving 7 bases unmatched. This CDR3 has 15 amino acids. Germline V gives CDR1 SGDLS, CDR2 YYNGEE.

The chain carries TRBV6-1 and TRBJ2-5; D is uncertain. The CDR3 is 14 residues long. V shed 1 base and J shed 1 base, with 7 bases lying between them. Germline V gene data show CDR1 as MNHNS and CDR2 as SASEGT. CDR3 protein: CASSEVAFQETQYF. The CDR3 DNA is TGTGCCAGCAGTGAAGTGGCCTTCCAAGAGACCCAGTACTTC.

The CDR3 region is CASSLGTSVGETQYF. The CDR3 nucleotides are TGTGCCAGCAGCTTAGGGACATCGGTGGGAGAGACCCAGTACTTC. The chain combines TRBV7-2 with TRBJ2-5; D possibly corresponds to TRBD1 (5 bases). Per germline, CDR1 SGHTA and CDR2 FQGNSA. The V end was cut by 1 base, the J end by 4 bases, with 13 bases between. This CDR3 is 15 amino acids long.

V and J are TRBV19 and TRBJ2-5; 12 bases match TRBD2. Looked up from germline, CDR1 is LNHDA and CDR2 is SQIVND (reference sequence). CDR3 length equals 14 residues. The trim removed 7 bases at V and 4 bases at J, leaving 4 bases unmatched. In DNA form, the CDR3 reads TGTGCCAGTACCACGGGACTAGCGGGAGAGACCCAGTACTTC. Its translation is CASTTGLAGETQYF.

This chain connects TRBV5-1 to TRBJ2-3; 8 nucleotides line up with TRBD2. J gave up 5 bases and V 1 base, and 3 bases lay outside the gene matches. CDR1 SGHRS and CDR2 YFSETQ come from the germline V gene. This CDR3 comprises 14 residues. CDR3 residues: CASSLRGGGDTQYF. The CDR3 DNA follows: TGCGCCAGCAGCTTGCGGGGGGGCGGAGATACGCAGTATTTT.

The genes are TRBV5-4 and TRBJ2-7, with 9 bases identical to TRBD1. Trimming took 4 bases from V and 1 from J; bases not matched to a gene: 9. Germline assignment: CDR1 SGHNT and CDR2 YYREEE (reference sequence). This CDR3 comprises 16 residues. The CDR3 loop is CASSPNGDRVSYEQYF. CDR3 nucleotides: TGTGCCAGCAGCCCCAACGGGGACAGGGTATCCTACGAGCAGTACTTC.

The chain carries TRBV5-1 and TRBJ2-3; no firm D call. Per the germline V gene, CDR1 is SGHRS and CDR2 is YFSETQ. The CDR3 spans 13 residues. Deletions cut 1 base from V and 5 bases from J, with 8 bases between. CDR3 sequence: CASSLSAEDTQYF. As DNA, the CDR3 is TGCGCCAGCAGCTTGTCTGCGGAAGATACGCAGTATTTT.

The genes are TRBV18 and TRBJ2-7; TRBD2 matches 7 bases. Trimming took 2 bases from V and 0 from J; bases not matched to a gene: 10. CDR1 is KGHSH and CDR2 is LQKENI in the germline V gene. The CDR3 spans 17 residues. The chain's CDR3 is CASSPGARGRPSYEQYF. CDR3 DNA: TGTGCCAGCTCACCAGGCGCGCGGGGGAGGCCCTCCTACGAGCAGTACTTC.

This chain connects TRBV6-5 to TRBJ2-7, with a possible D match to TRBD1 (7 bases). Germline CDR1 is MNHEY and CDR2 is SVGAGI. Trimming stripped 7 bases from V and 5 bases from J, with 18 bases between. The CDR3 spans 14 residues. The CDR3 nucleotides are TGTGCCAGCACCCCCTCGGCAGGGGGGAACGAGCAGTACTTC. Translated, it gives CASTPSAGGNEQYF.

This chain uses TRBV19 with TRBJ2-3, with 9 bases matching TRBD2. This CDR3 spans 14 amino acids. Germline trimming cut 7 bases from V and 8 bases from J; bases unmatched to any gene: 10. Germline loops: CDR1 LNHDA, CDR2 SQIVND (reference sequence). The CDR3 DNA reads TGTGCCAGTACGGTAGGACTAGCGTGGGGTACGCAGTATTTT. This codes for CASTVGLAWGTQYF.

The CDR3 coding sequence is TGCGCCAGCAGCTTGGTCCTTACTGGTGGGGCTCAGCCTGAAGCTTTCTTT. Its protein product is CASSLVLTGGAQPEAFF. The genes are TRBV5-1 and TRBJ1-1; TRBD1 might be the D (5 bases). The germline CDR1 and CDR2 sequences are SGHRS and YFSETQ. V gave up 0 bases and J gave up 6 bases, with 21 bases separating them. This CDR3 contains 17 residues. The variable domain in full, with the rest retrieved from reference TRBV5-1 and TRBJ1-1, is KAGVTQTPRYLIKTRGQQVTLSCSPISGHRSVSWYQQTPGQGLQFLFEYFSETQRNKGNFPGRFSGRQFSNSRSEMNVSTLELGDSALYLCASSLVLTGGAQPEAFFGQGTRLTVV.